These T cell receptor beta chains were read from a single sample in a study of T-cell memory formation after mild COVID-19. TCRdb ran MiXCR on the 5' RACE reads and lists one entry per CDR3 protein. This table holds fewer than 50,000 distinct CDR3 sequences, 6% to 9.5% found once. Material for sequencing was PBMCs or a T cell subset sorted from them (not recorded which). The receptors were sampled from a man between 18 and 35 years old who had mild COVID-19 (a few samples of this study predate the infection). Cell type and time point are not known. CDR3s include the opening cysteine and the closing phenylalanine or tryptophan. D genes are given only for firm matches. The size of a clone is reported for some rows only, either as once, few or many, or as a class for expanded clones.

d_call j_call v_call cdr3_length clone_size cdr3_nt cdr3_aa
TRBD2 TRBJ2-5 TRBV27 16 NA TGTGCCAGCAGGCGACTAGCGGGGGGCAGCCAAGAGACCCAGTACTTC CASRRLAGGSQETQYF
NA TRBJ2-2 TRBV7-6 16 few TGTGCCAGCAGCCTACAAGGGAGGCCCACCACCGGGGAGCTGTTTTTT CASSLQGRPTTGELFF
NA TRBJ1-6 TRBV5-1 15 many TGCGCCAGCAGAGAAGGACAGATCCTTGGGTCACCCCTCCACTTT CASREGQILGSPLHF
NA TRBJ2-5 TRBV5-4 15 NA TGTGCCAGCAGCCTCGAGAGGACTGGGGAAGAGACCCAGTACTTC CASSLERTGEETQYF
NA TRBJ1-1 TRBV7-9 14 NA TGTGCCAGCAGCTTCAGCAGTCCGAGCACTGAAGCTTTCTTT CASSFSSPSTEAFF
NA TRBJ2-1 TRBV20-1 15 few TGCAGTGCTCTGGGGGGCATCTCACTCTACAATGAGCAGTTCTTC CSALGGISLYNEQFF
NA TRBJ1-4 TRBV4-1 17 few TGCGCCAGCAGCCAAGATTATGAGGCCTTAACCCAGAGAAAACTGTTTTTT CASSQDYEALTQRKLFF
TRBD1 TRBJ1-1 TRBV12-3/TRBV12-4 13 few TGTGCCAGCAGTTTAGGGGGACAGGTCGAAGCTTTCTTT CASSLGGQVEAFF
NA TRBJ1-2 TRBV9 15 NA TGTGCCAGCAGCGCCCTGCCCCTGGACGGCTATGGCTACACCTTC CASSALPLDGYGYTF
TRBD2 TRBJ2-7 TRBV27 19 NA TGTGCCAGCAGTTTATTTGGGGCTAGCGGGACTCCCGGGGCCTACGAGCAGTACTTC CASSLFGASGTPGAYEQYF
TRBD1 TRBJ2-7 TRBV5-1 14 NA TGCGCCAGCAGCCGGGGACAGGGTAACCACGAGCAGTACTTC CASSRGQGNHEQYF
NA TRBJ1-6 TRBV28 12 NA TGTGCCAGCAGGTCCACAGGGACCCCCCTCCACTTT CASRSTGTPLHF
NA TRBJ2-7 TRBV6-2/TRBV6-3 15 NA TGTGCCAGCACTGATGGGCCTTCCCTCAACTACGAGCAGTACTTC CASTDGPSLNYEQYF
TRBD1 TRBJ2-5 TRBV12-5 14 few TGTGCTAGTGGACCGGGACAGGGAAAAGAGACCCAGTACTTC CASGPGQGKETQYF
TRBD1 TRBJ2-3 TRBV11-2 15 many TGTGCCAGCAGCCGCATTAGGGGGCCTACAGATACGCAGTATTTT CASSRIRGPTDTQYF
NA TRBJ1-1 TRBV6-5 15 few TGTGCCAGCAGTTACCGCGGGACCGCGGGCTCTGAAGCTTTCTTT CASSYRGTAGSEAFF
NA TRBJ2-1 TRBV5-1 13 medium-sized TGCGCCAGCAGCTTGACAGGCAACAATGAGCAGTTCTTC CASSLTGNNEQFF
NA TRBJ1-5 TRBV12-3/TRBV12-4 16 few TGTGCCAGCAGTTTCGGTGGTGGACAGTTCAATCAGCCCCAGCATTTT CASSFGGGQFNQPQHF
NA TRBJ2-1 TRBV7-2 13 medium-sized TGTGCCAGCAGCTTAGGTAGGTTGGCTGAGCAGTTCTTC CASSLGRLAEQFF
NA TRBJ1-1 TRBV9 16 few TGTGCCAGCAGCGTAGGGCAGGGACTGGTGGACACTGAAGCTTTCTTT CASSVGQGLVDTEAFF
TRBD2 TRBJ2-5 TRBV7-6 15 NA TGTGCCAGCAGTAGGGGTGCTAGCGGCCAAGAGACCCAGTACTTC CASSRGASGQETQYF
NA TRBJ2-1 TRBV7-3 12 many TGTGCCAGCAGCTCAGGTAACAATGAGCAGTTCTTC CASSSGNNEQFF
NA TRBJ2-1 TRBV5-6 13 NA TGTGCCAGCAGCTTTGACAACTACAATGAGCAGTTCTTC CASSFDNYNEQFF
NA TRBJ2-7 TRBV6-2/TRBV6-3 13 NA TGTGCCAGCAGTTACTCGAGAGGGGGCGAGCAGTACTTC CASSYSRGGEQYF
NA TRBJ2-3 TRBV4-1 14 many TGCGCCAGCAGCCAAGGTGCCCTCACAGATACGCAGTATTTT CASSQGALTDTQYF